This record looks at one T cell receptor beta chain sequence and its context. Its cognate antigen is unknown. This record belongs to a study of chemoradiotherapy in HPV16-positive cancers. The wider study: Candidate HPV-specific clones and shared TCR motifs came from a couple of HPV16-positive patients. General observations from the study: Candidate HPV-specific clones and E7-related TCR motifs grew in tumor during treatment. In HPV16-positive patients, HPV-responsive T-cell expansion tracked better recurrence-free survival.

CDR1 and CDR2 (germline): SGHTA, FQGNSA. V lost 5 bases, J lost 2 bases, and 14 bases lay in between. The CDR3 sequence is 15 residues long. Repertoires were sampled repeatedly during chemoradiotherapy. TCRdb keeps only in-frame clones here, not all; method: immunoSEQ multiplex PCR. The table shows 40,000 to 60,000 clones, with about 92% occurring only once. This clonotype originated in a human donor with HPV-associated anogenital cancer. The chain has TRBV7-2 and TRBJ2-3; a weak D match, TRBD2 (6 bases). Specimen: blood, collected from a patient who underwent chemoradiotherapy. This CDR3 reads CASSPGVGLTDTQYF. In nucleotides, the CDR3 is TGTGCCAGCAGCCCGGGGGTAGGGCTCACAGATACGCAGTATTTT.